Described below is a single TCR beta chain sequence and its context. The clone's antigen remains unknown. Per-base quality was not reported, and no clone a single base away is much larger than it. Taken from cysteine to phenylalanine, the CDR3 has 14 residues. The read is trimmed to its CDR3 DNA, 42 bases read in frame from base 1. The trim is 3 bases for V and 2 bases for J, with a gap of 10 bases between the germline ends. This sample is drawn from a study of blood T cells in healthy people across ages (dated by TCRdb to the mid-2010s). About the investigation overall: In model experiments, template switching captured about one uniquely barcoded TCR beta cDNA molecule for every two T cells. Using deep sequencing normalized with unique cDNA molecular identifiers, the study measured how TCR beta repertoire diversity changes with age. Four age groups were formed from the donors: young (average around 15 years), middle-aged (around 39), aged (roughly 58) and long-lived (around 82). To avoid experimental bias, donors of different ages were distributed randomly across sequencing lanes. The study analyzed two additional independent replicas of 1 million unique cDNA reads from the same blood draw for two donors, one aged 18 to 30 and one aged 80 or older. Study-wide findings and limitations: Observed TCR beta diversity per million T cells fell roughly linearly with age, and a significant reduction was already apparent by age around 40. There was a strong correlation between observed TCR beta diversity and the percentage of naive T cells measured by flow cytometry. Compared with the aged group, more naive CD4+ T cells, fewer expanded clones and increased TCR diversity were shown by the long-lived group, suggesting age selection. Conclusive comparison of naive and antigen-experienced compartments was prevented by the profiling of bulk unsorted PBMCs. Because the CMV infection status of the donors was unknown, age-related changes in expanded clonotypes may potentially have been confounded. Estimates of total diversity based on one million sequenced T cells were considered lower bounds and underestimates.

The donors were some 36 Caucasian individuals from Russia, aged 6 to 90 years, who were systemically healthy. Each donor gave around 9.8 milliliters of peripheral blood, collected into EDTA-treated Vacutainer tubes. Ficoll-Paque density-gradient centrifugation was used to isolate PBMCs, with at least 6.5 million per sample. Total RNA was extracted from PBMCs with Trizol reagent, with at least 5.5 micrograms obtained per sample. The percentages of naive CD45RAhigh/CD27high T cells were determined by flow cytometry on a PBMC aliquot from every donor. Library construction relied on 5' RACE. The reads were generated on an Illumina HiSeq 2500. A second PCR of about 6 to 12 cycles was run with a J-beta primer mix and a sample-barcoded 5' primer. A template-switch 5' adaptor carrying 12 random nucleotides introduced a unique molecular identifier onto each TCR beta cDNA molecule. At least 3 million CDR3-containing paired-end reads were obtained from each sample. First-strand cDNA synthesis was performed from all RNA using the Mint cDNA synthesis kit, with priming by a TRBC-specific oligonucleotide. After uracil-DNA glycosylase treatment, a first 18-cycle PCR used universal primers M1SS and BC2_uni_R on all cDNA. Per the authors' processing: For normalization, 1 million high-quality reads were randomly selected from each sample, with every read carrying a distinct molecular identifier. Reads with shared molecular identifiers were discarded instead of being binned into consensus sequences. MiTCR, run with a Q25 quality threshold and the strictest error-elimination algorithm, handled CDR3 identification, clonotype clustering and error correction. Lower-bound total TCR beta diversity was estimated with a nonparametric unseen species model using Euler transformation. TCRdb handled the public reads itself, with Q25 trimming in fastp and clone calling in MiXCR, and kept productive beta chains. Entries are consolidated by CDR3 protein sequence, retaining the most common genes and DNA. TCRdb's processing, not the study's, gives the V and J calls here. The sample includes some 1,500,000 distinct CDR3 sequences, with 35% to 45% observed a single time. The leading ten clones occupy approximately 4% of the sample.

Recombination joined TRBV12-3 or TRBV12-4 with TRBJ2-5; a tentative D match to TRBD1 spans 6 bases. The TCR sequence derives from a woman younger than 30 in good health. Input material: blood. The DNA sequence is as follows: TGTGCCAGCAGTTTTTGGACAGTACAAGAGACCCAGTACTTC. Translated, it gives CASSFWTVQETQYF.